This T cell receptor (beta chain) was sequenced in a study of blood T cells in healthy people across ages. Per sample, no less than 5 micrograms of total RNA were extracted. The CDR3 is 15 residues long. V was clipped by 6 bases and J by 6 bases; unmatched bases: 10. Germline CDR1 is MNHEY and CDR2 is SVGAGI. Details on this clonotype: Its specificity is unknown.

Primed by a sample-barcoded 5' primer and a J-beta primer mix, a second PCR proceeded for roughly 6 to 12 cycles. The template-switch adaptor was a 5' adaptor with 12 random nucleotides. It tagged each cDNA molecule. Individual samples furnished no less than 3 million CDR3-containing paired-end reads apiece. TCRdb ran MiXCR on the 5' RACE reads and lists one entry per CDR3 protein. The sample includes a few hundred thousand distinct CDR3 sequences, 45% to 60% of them seen just once. Regarding the study as a whole: Expanded clonotype shifts may have been confounded, as the donors had an unknown CMV status.

This TCR derives from a man in his sixties in good health. The specimen was blood. This chain links TRBV6-5 with TRBJ2-1; 8 bases line up with TRBD1. The CDR3 protein is CASRPRDRKGNEQFF. CDR3 coding DNA: TGTGCCAGCAGACCCAGGGACAGGAAGGGCAATGAGCAGTTCTTC.